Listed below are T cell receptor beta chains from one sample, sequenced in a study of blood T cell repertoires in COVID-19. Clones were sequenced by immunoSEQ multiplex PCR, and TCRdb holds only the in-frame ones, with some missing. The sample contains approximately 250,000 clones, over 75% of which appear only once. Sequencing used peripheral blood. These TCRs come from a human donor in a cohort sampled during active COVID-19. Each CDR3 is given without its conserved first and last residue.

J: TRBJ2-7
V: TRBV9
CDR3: ASSAGGGDYEQY

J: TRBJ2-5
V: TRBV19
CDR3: ASSIDRDRETQY

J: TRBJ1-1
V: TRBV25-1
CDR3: ASSEQGNTEAF

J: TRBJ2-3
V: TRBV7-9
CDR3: ASSLDSGTQY

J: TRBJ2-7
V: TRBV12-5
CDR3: ASGPYRAQYEQY

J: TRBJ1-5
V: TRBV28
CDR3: ASSSGILQPQH

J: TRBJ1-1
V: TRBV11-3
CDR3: ASSLRLGTHPFAEAF

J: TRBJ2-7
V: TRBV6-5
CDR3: ASSYRRTGVSYEQY

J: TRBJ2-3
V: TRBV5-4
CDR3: ASSLAGAARDTQY

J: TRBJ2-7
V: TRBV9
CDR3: ASSAGTSGIQSSYEQY

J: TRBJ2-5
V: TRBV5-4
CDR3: ASSGTRQETQY

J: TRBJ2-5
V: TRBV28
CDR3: ASNRGRNQETQY

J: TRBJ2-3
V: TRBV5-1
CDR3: ASSSQGAVTDTQY

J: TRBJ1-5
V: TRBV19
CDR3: ASSLPGQGYSNQPQH

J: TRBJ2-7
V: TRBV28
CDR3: ASSFSYEQY

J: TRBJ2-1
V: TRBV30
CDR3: AWSKGFYNEQF

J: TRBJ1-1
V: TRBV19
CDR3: ASSPTGGLRNTEAF

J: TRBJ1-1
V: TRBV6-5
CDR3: ASRLTGGTEAF

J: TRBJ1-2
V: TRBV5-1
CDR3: ASSLGDNGDYGYT

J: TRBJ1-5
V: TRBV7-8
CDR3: ASSFTGNNQPQH

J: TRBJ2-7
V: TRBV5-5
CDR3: ASSFDRQAVGRQYEQY

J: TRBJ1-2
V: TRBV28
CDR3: ASSSTGSRNYGYT

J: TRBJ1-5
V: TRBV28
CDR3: ASSPPIPTGNQPQH

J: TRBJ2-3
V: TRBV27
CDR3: ASSFSPFVAGGTSTDTQY

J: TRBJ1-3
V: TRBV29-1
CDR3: SVGVPGNTIY

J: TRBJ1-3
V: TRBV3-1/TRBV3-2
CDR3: ASSRRSPSGNTIY

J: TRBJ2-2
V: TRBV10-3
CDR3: AISDSMTNTGELF

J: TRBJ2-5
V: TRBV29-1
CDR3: SVLDQTQY

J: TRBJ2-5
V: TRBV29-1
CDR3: SVEDTSGGETQY

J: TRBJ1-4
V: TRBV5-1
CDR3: ASSVDSTNEKLF

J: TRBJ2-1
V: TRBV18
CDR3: ASSPPQGRWEQF

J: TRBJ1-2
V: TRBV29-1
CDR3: SIRDRDHYGYT

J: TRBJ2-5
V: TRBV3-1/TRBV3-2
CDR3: ASSPSPGGQETQY

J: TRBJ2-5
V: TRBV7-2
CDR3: ASLAGPEETQY

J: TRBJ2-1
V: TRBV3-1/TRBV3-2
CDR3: ASSPPGQGAEVNEQF

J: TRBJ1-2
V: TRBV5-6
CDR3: ASSLGAPGHGYT

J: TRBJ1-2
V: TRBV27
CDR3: ASSISQRRGQNYGYT

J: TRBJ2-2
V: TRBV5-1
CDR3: ASRRDSPGTGELF

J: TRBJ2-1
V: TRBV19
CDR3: ASSLTGTRNYNEQF

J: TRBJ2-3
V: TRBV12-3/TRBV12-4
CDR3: ASSRDTDTQY

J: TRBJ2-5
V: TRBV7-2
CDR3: ASSDGQRIQETQY

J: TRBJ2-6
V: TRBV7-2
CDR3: ASSLAGDTGANVLT

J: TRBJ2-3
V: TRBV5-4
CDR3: ASSLNLGDTQY

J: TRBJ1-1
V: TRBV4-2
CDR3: ASSVGTANTEAF